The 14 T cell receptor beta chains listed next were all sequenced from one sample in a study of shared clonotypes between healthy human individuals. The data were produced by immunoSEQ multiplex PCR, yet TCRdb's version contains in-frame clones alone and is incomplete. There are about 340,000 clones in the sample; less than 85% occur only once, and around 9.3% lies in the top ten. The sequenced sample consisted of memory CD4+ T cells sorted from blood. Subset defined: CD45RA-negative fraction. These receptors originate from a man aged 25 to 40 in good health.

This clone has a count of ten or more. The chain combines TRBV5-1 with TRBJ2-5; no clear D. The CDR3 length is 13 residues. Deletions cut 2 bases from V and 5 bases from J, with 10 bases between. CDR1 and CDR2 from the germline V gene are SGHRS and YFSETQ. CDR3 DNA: TGCGCCAGCAGCTTCGACTCGTTCGAGACCCAGTACTTC. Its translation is CASSFDSFETQYF.

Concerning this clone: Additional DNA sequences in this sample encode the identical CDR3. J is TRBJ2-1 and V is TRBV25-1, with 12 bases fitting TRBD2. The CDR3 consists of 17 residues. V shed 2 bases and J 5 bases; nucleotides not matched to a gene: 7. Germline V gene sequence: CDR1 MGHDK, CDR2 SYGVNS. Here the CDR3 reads CASSELGLAGGNNEQFF. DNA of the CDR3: TGTGCCAGCAGTGAACTGGGGCTAGCGGGAGGGAACAATGAGCAGTTCTTC. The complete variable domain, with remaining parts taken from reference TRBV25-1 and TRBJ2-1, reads EADIYQTPRYLVIGTGKKITLECSQTMGHDKMYWYQQDPGMELHLIHYSYGVNSTEKGDLSSESTVSRIRTEHFPLTLESARPSHTSQYLCASSELGLAGGNNEQFFGPGTRLTVL.

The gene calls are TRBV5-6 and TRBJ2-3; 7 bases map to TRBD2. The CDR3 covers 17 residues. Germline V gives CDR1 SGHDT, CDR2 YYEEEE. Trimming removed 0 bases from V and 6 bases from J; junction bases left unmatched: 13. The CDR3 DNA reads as TGTGCCAGCAGCTTGGAGTCTAGCGGTCGAAGGAGGGATACGCAGTATTTT. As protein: CASSLESSGRRRDTQYF. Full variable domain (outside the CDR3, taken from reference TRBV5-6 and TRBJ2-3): DAGVTQSPTHLIKTRGQQVTLRCSPKSGHDTVSWYQQALGQGPQFIFQYYEEEERQRGNFPDRFSGHQFPNYSSELNVNALLLGDSALYLCASSLESSGRRRDTQYFGPGTRLTVL.

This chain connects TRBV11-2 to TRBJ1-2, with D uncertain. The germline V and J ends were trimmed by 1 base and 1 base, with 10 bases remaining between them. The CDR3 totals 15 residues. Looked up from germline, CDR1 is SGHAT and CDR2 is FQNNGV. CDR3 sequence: CASSLVGSYNYGYTF. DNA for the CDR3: TGTGCCAGCAGCTTAGTAGGCAGCTATAACTATGGCTACACCTTC.

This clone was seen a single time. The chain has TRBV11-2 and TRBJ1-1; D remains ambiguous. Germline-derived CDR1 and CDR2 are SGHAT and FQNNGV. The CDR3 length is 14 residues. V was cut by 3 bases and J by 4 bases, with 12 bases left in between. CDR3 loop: CASSFGQRSTEAFF. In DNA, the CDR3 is TGTGCCAGCAGCTTTGGTCAACGGAGCACTGAAGCTTTCTTT.

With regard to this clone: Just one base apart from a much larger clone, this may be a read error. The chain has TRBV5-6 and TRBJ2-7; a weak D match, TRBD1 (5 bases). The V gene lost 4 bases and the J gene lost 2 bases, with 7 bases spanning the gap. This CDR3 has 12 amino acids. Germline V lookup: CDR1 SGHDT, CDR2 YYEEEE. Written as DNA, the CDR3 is TGTGCCAGCAGCCTGGACACCTACGAGCAGTACTTC. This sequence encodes CASSLDTYEQYF.

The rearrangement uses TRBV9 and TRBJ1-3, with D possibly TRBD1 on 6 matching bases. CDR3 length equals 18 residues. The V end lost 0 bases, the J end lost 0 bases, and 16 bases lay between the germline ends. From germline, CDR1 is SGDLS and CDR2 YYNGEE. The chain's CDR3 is CASSVEFRMDSSGNTIYF. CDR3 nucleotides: TGTGCCAGCAGCGTAGAATTTAGAATGGACAGCTCTGGAAACACCATATATTTT.

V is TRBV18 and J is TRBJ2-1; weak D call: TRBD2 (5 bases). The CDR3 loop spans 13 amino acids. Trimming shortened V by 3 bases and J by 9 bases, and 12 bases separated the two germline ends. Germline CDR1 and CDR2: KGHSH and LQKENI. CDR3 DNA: TGTGCCAGCTCACCGGACTCTAGATTTGAGCAGTTCTTC. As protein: CASSPDSRFEQFF.

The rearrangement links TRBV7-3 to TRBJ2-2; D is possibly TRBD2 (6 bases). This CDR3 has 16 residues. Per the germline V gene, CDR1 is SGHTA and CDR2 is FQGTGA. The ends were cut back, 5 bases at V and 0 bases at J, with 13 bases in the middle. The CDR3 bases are TGTGCCAGCAGCCCGAAGGTAGCGGCGAACACCGGGGAGCTGTTTTTT. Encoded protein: CASSPKVAANTGELFF. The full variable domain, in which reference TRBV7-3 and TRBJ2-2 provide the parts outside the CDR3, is GAGVSQTPSNKVTEKGKYVELRCDPISGHTALYWYRQSLGQGPEFLIYFQGTGAADDSGLPNDRFFAVRPEGSVSTLKIQRTERGDSAVYLCASSPKVAANTGELFFGEGSRLTVL.

CDR3: CASSLWGEKTQYF. The CDR3, as DNA: TGTGCCAGCAGTTTATGGGGAGAGAAGACCCAGTACTTC. The chain combines TRBV27 with TRBJ2-5, with D possibly TRBD2 on 5 matching bases. The CDR3 consists of 13 residues. The V gene lost 1 base and the J gene lost 6 bases, with 9 bases spanning the gap. Germline V lookup: CDR1 MNHEY, CDR2 SMNVEV (reference sequence).

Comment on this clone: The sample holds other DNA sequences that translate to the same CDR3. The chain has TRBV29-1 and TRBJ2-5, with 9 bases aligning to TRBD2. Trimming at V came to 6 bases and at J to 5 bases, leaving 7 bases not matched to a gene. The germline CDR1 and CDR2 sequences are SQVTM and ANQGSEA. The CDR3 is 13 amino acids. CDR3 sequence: CSVRGGATETQYF. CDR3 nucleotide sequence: TGCAGCGTGCGGGGGGGGGCGACGGAGACCCAGTACTTC.

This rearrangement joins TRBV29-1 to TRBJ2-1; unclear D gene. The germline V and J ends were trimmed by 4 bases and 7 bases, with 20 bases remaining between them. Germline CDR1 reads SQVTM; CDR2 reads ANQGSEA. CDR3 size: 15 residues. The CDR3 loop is CSVAMLDQDLNEQFF. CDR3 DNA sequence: TGCAGCGTTGCCATGCTTGATCAGGACCTAAATGAGCAGTTCTTC.

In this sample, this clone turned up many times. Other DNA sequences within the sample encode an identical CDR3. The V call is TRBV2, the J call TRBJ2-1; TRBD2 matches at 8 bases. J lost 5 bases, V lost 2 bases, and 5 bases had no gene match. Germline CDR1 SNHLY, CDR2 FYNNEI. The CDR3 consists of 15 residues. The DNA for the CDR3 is TGTGCCAGCAGTGAAACTACTAGCGGTCACAATGAGCAGTTCTTC. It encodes CASSETTSGHNEQFF. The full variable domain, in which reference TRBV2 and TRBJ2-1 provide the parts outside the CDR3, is EPEVTQTPSHQVTQMGQEVILRCVPISNHLYFYWYRQILGQKVEFLVSFYNNEISEKSEIFDDQFSVERPDGSNFTLKIRSTKLEDSAMYFCASSETTSGHNEQFFGPGTRLTVL.

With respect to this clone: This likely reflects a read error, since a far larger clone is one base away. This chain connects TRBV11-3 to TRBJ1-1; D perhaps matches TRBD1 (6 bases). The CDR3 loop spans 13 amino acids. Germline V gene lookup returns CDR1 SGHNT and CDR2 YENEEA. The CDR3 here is CASGLGGNTEAFF. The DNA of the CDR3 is TGTGCCAGCGGCTTAGGGGGGAACACTGAAGCTTTCTTT.